A single T cell receptor (beta chain) is shown here with its context. The CDR3 contains 14 residues. CDR1 and CDR2 (germline): MDHEN, SYDVKM. The ends were cut back, 7 bases at V and 4 bases at J, with 14 bases in the middle. The authors' processing: How many nucleated cells were present was estimated from reference gene primer amplification. Profiling relied on immunoSEQ multiplex PCR, and the TCRdb table lists in-frame clones only, not all of them. V, J and clone size derive from that table, while D and trimming were established from the DNA sequence. Here the sample spans more than 80,000 clones, about 90% being singletons. The data originate from a study of blood T cell repertoires in COVID-19. Study context: Both acute and convalescent COVID-19 samples were obtained from the United States, Italy and Spain. PBMCs, B-cell-depleted T cells, or T cells were the source of the cDNA or gDNA that made up the material.

During active infection, Seattle patients enrolled and were then monitored through disease. This sequence originates from a man aged 18 to 30 with COVID-19, enrolled during active disease. The chain couples TRBV28 to TRBJ1-5; possibly TRBD1 for D (5 bases). The source material was peripheral blood. CDR3 nucleotides: TGTGCCAGCACCCAACAGGCCCCTAATCAGCCCCAGCATTTT. Translation gives CASTQQAPNQPQHF. Complete variable domain (other parts from reference TRBV28 and TRBJ1-5): DVKVTQSSRYLVKRTGEKVFLECVQDMDHENMFWYRQDPGLGLRLIYFSYDVKMKEKGDIPEGYSVSREKKERFSLILESASTNQTSMYLCASTQQAPNQPQHFGDGTRLSIL.